This T cell receptor beta chain derives from a study of cytotoxic CD8 clonotypes in ibrutinib-treated CLL. Study-level background: Mean values per sample were around 250,000 productive templates and tens of thousands of productive rearrangements.

Some clones are missing from TCRdb's copy, which holds only in-frame ones; the method was immunoSEQ multiplex PCR. The repertoire consists of some 300,000 clones, with more than 65% occurring once and the leading ten covering more than 6%. Trimming took off 0 bases at V and 12 bases at J, with 14 bases between the two ends. This CDR3 spans 13 amino acids. Looked up from germline, CDR1 is LNHNV and CDR2 is YYDKDF (reference sequence). This receptor was obtained from a human donor with chronic lymphocytic leukemia. This sequence joins TRBV15 and TRBJ1-2; a possible D gene is TRBD1 (5 bases). The source material was PBMCs, sampled before ibrutinib treatment. The CDR3 loop is CATSRDGRDRHTF. The DNA for the CDR3 is TGTGCCACCAGCAGAGATGGCAGGGACCGGCACACCTTC.